Shown below are 20 T cell receptor beta chains from a single sample sequenced in a study of early T cells in non-severe SARS-CoV-2 infection. TCRdb re-called the 5' RACE reads through MiXCR, storing one row per CDR3 protein. The sample holds approximately 73,000 distinct CDR3 sequences, approximately 10% seen once. The specimen was whole blood. These receptors were taken from an adult who was a healthcare worker with PCR-confirmed SARS-CoV-2 infection or an uninfected control (not recorded which).

This clonotype was observed at least ten times. The gene calls are TRBV29-1 and TRBJ1-1; TRBD1 aligns across 7 bases. Germline V gene sequence: CDR1 SQVTM, CDR2 ANQGSEA. The CDR3 totals 11 residues. V gave up 4 bases and J gave up 7 bases; unmatched junction bases: 3. The CDR3 loop is CSVAGGIEAFF. CDR3 in DNA: TGCAGCGTTGCAGGGGGAATTGAAGCTTTCTTT.

This clonotype came up many times. This CDR3 reads CASSRGLAGYNEQFF. CDR3 nucleotide sequence: TGTGCCAGCAGCCGAGGACTAGCGGGCTACAATGAGCAGTTCTTC. The gene calls are TRBV7-3 and TRBJ2-1; 11 bases match TRBD2. Germline V gene sequence: CDR1 SGHTA, CDR2 FQGTGA. Trimming at V came to 5 bases and at J to 3 bases, leaving 3 bases not matched to a gene. There are 15 residues in the CDR3.

This clonotype has at least ten counts. V gene TRBV11-2 combines with J gene TRBJ1-6; possibly TRBD1 for D (5 bases). This CDR3 comprises 14 residues. Germline loops: CDR1 SGHAT, CDR2 FQNNGV. V gave up 2 bases and J gave up 6 bases, with 8 bases separating them. The CDR3, as DNA: TGTGCCAGCAGCTTAAGGCAGGGTAATTCACCCCTCCACTTT. As protein: CASSLRQGNSPLHF.

The rearrangement uses TRBV4-1 and TRBJ2-3; possible D gene TRBD2, 5 bases. The V end lost 4 bases, the J end lost 2 bases, and 13 bases lay between the germline ends. The CDR3 is 15 residues long. In germline, CDR1 is MGHRA, CDR2 YSYEKL. The CDR3 DNA reads TGCGCCAGCAGCCCCTTCGGACTCAACACAGATACGCAGTATTTT. As protein: CASSPFGLNTDTQYF.

Many counts were recorded for this clonotype. The V and J genes are TRBV18 and TRBJ1-5; TRBD1 might be the D (5 bases). CDR1 is KGHSH, CDR2 LQKENI, per germline. This CDR3 spans 12 amino acids. V lost 1 base to trimming and J lost 7 bases, with 5 bases between them. For the CDR3, the DNA is TGTGCCAGCTCACCACGGGGCCAGCCCCAGCATTTT. Amino acid sequence: CASSPRGQPQHF.

This clonotype was counted at least ten times. The chain combines TRBV5-5 with TRBJ2-1, with TRBD2 as a possible D gene (5 bases). Germline-derived CDR1 and CDR2 are SGHKS and YYEKEE (reference sequence). The V gene lost 1 base and the J gene lost 8 bases, with 7 bases spanning the gap. This CDR3 is 12 amino acids long. The CDR3 sequence: CASSLKGDEQFF. As DNA, the CDR3 is TGTGCCAGCAGCTTGAAGGGAGATGAGCAGTTCTTC. The whole variable domain, remainder taken from reference TRBV5-5 and TRBJ2-1, is DAGVTQSPTHLIKTRGQQVTLRCSPISGHKSVSWYQQVLGQGPQFIFQYYEKEERGRGNFPDRFSARQFPNYSSELNVNALLLGDSALYLCASSLKGDEQFFGPGTRLTVL.

The chain carries TRBV20-1 and TRBJ1-1; D ambiguous. Trimming removed 3 bases from V and 2 bases from J, with 19 bases in between. The CDR3 length is 16 residues. The germline gives CDR1 DFQATT, CDR2 SNEGSKA (reference sequence). For the CDR3, the DNA is TGCAGTGCTAGCGTGGGAGCCCTAAAACCAAACACTGAAGCTTTCTTT. Protein sequence: CSASVGALKPNTEAFF.

This chain connects TRBV7-3 to TRBJ2-2, with D possibly matching TRBD2 (6 bases). This CDR3 contains 16 residues. Trimming pared 2 bases from V and 3 bases from J, leaving 13 bases between. Germline V lookup: CDR1 SGHTA, CDR2 FQGTGA. The CDR3 DNA sequence: TGTGCCAGCAGCTTAGATAGCGGCCATTACACCGGGGAGCTGTTTTTT. As protein: CASSLDSGHYTGELFF.

This clonotype was seen only once. The chain uses TRBV29-1 and TRBJ2-2; D unresolved. V was pared by 4 bases and J by 0 bases, with 9 bases between. The germline V gene has CDR1 SQVTM and CDR2 ANQGSEA. The CDR3 contains 14 residues. CDR3 loop: CSVGSDSNTGELFF. As DNA, the CDR3 is TGCAGCGTTGGCTCGGATTCGAACACCGGGGAGCTGTTTTTT.

This clonotype appeared many times. The chain combines TRBV6-2 or TRBV6-3 with TRBJ2-2; no clear D. The CDR3 has 15 residues. CDR1 is MNHEY and CDR2 is SVGEGT in the germline V gene. The germline V and J ends were trimmed by 2 bases and 5 bases, with 12 bases remaining between them. CDR3 protein: CASSYVLPRTGELFF. The CDR3 DNA is TGTGCCAGCAGTTACGTGCTCCCCCGGACCGGGGAGCTGTTTTTT.

This clonotype was seen repeatedly, ten times or more. The chain is built from TRBV7-3 and TRBJ2-6, with D possibly being TRBD1 (6 bases). Trimming took off 2 bases at V and 0 bases at J, with 11 bases between the two ends. Per the germline V gene, CDR1 is SGHTA and CDR2 is FQGTGA. The CDR3 totals 17 residues. The CDR3 here is CASSLEGGRSGANVLTF. The CDR3 coding sequence is TGTGCCAGCAGCTTAGAAGGGGGACGCTCTGGGGCCAACGTCCTGACTTTC.

The V gene is TRBV29-1, the J gene TRBJ2-1; 7 nucleotides match TRBD1. Germline loops: CDR1 SQVTM, CDR2 ANQGSEA. The length of the CDR3 is 14 residues. Trimming at V came to 5 bases and at J to 4 bases, leaving 8 bases not matched to a gene. The CDR3 reads CSVRRQGQYNEQFF. The DNA for the CDR3 is TGCAGCGTTCGGCGACAGGGTCAGTACAATGAGCAGTTCTTC.

The V gene is TRBV7-9, the J gene TRBJ2-1, with TRBD1 matching 8 bases. The length of the CDR3 is 16 residues. J lost 5 bases, V lost 5 bases, and 11 bases had no gene match. Germline CDR1 reads SEHNR; CDR2 reads FQNEAQ (reference sequence). This CDR3 is CASSLRGREGNNEQFF. CDR3 coding DNA: TGTGCCAGCAGCCTCAGGGGGCGCGAGGGTAACAATGAGCAGTTCTTC.

This clonotype was observed a few times. The chain recombines TRBV20-1 with TRBJ2-1; no clear D. This CDR3 is 12 amino acids long. Trimming pared 2 bases from V and 4 bases from J, leaving 6 bases between. Germline lookup yields CDR1 DFQATT and CDR2 SNEGSKA (reference sequence). As DNA, the CDR3 is TGCAGTGCTAGACCCACATACAATGAGCAGTTCTTC. Translated: CSARPTYNEQFF.

This clonotype was seen only a few times. The chain has TRBV29-1 and TRBJ1-1; unclear D gene. V was trimmed by 5 bases and J by 1 base, leaving 11 bases between them. Germline V lookup: CDR1 SQVTM, CDR2 ANQGSEA. This CDR3 is 13 amino acids long. DNA of the CDR3: TGCAGCGTTAATAGGGCGCGGAACACTGAAGCTTTCTTT. This sequence encodes CSVNRARNTEAFF.

The chain carries TRBV5-6 and TRBJ1-1; D may be TRBD1 (6 bases). Trimming shortened V by 0 bases and J by 4 bases, and 10 bases separated the two germline ends. Per germline, CDR1 SGHDT and CDR2 YYEEEE. There are 14 residues in the CDR3. For the CDR3, the DNA is TGTGCCAGCAGCTTGGGGAAGGGGGGCACTGAAGCTTTCTTT. This encodes CASSLGKGGTEAFF.

This clonotype was counted only a few times. The rearrangement links TRBV4-3 to TRBJ2-1, with 10 bases matching TRBD2. Germline loops: CDR1 LGHNA, CDR2 YSLEER. V dropped 1 base and J dropped 5; count of bases not matched to a gene: 5. The CDR3 is 16 amino acids. This CDR3 reads CASSQGSGLANNEQFF. In DNA form, the CDR3 reads TGCGCCAGCAGCCAAGGGTCGGGACTAGCGAACAATGAGCAGTTCTTC.

The V call is TRBV5-1, the J call TRBJ1-2; a possible D gene is TRBD1 (6 bases). V lost 3 bases, J lost 4 bases, and 16 bases lay in between. The CDR3 is 15 amino acids. Germline lookup yields CDR1 SGHRS and CDR2 YFSETQ. CDR3 nucleotide sequence: TGCGCCAGCAGCTCGTCGGACAGATTTGGCTATGGCTACACCTTC. Protein: CASSSSDRFGYGYTF.

This clonotype was seen more than once but under ten times. V and J are TRBV11-2 and TRBJ1-1, with D possibly being TRBD1 (6 bases). In germline, CDR1 is SGHAT, CDR2 FQNNGV. Trimming removed 4 bases from V and 1 base from J, with 13 bases in between. The CDR3 spans 15 residues. CDR3 in amino acids: CASSSSDRSNTEAFF. Here the CDR3 DNA reads TGTGCCAGCAGCTCGTCGGACAGATCGAACACTGAAGCTTTCTTT.

This clonotype was seen many times. This chain uses TRBV6-2 or TRBV6-3 with TRBJ2-3, with 8 positions matching TRBD1. The CDR3 runs to 18 residues. The trim removed 0 bases at V and 4 bases at J, leaving 12 bases unmatched. Germline lookup yields CDR1 MNHEY and CDR2 SVGEGT. The CDR3 spells CASSYSIADRGLSDTQYF. The CDR3 region has the DNA TGTGCCAGCAGTTACTCGATCGCCGACAGGGGATTGTCAGATACGCAGTATTTT.